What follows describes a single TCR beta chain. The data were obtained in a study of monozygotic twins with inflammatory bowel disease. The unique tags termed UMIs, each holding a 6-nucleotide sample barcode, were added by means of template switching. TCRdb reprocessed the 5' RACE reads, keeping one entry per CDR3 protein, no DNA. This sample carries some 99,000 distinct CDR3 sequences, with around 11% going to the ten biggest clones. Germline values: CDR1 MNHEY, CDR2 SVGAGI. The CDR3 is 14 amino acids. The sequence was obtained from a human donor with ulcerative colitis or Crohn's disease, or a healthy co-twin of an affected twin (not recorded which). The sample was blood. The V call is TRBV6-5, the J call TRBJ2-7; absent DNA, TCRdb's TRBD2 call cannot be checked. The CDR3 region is CASSYSTDGHEQYF.